This T cell receptor (beta chain) was sequenced during a study of blood T cell repertoires in COVID-19. Data came from immunoSEQ multiplex PCR; TCRdb stores just in-frame clones and leaves some out. This table holds 120,000 or so clones, 55% to 75% found once. Germline CDR1 is MGHRA and CDR2 is YSYEKL. J lost 2 bases, V lost 2 bases, and 12 bases had no gene match. This CDR3 spans 18 amino acids. This clonotype was sampled from a woman between 65 and 79 years old with acute or convalescent COVID-19. V gene TRBV4-1 combines with J gene TRBJ2-5, with TRBD2 matching 9 bases. Input material: peripheral blood. CDR3 in DNA: TGCGCCAGCAGCCAACCCCTTTTATCAGCGGGGGGACAAGAGACCCAGTACTTC. Amino acids: CASSQPLLSAGGQETQYF.